The clone carrying this T cell receptor beta chain has more than one count but fewer than ten. What it binds is not known. Alpha and beta libraries were amplified separately from the second PCR onward. The data belong to a study of naive and memory T cell subsets. The trim removed 6 bases at V and 2 bases at J, leaving 13 bases unmatched. The germline V gene has CDR1 MNHEY and CDR2 SVGAGI. The CDR3 has 19 amino acids. Findings of the study overall: A clonotype means one alpha or beta sequence, not an alpha/beta pair.

Two oligonucleotides, mixed equimolar, formed the beta constant-region primer covering TRBC1 and TRBC2. A 12-nucleotide UMI and the SP2 primer were added to the cDNA 3' end by oligonucleotide ligation. TCRdb fed the UMI-ligation and nested PCR reads into MiXCR, producing one record per CDR3 protein. The sample lists 130,000 to 150,000 distinct CDR3 sequences; approximately 15% were seen once. The chain carries TRBV6-5 and TRBJ2-6; 10 bases are shared with TRBD2. The receptor's source is a human donor in good health. The sample consisted of naive CD4+ T cells from blood. In DNA, the CDR3 is TGTGCCAGCAGCCCAGGACCCAGCGGGAGGGCCACTGGGGCCAACGTCCTGACTTTC. It yields the protein CASSPGPSGRATGANVLTF.